A selection of T cell receptor beta chains follows, all from one sample in a study of patients and donors after allogeneic stem cell transplantation. TCRdb passed the RT-PCR reads through MiXCR, listing each CDR3 protein once. The top ten hold roughly 11% of the sample, which has approximately 250,000 distinct CDR3 sequences, over 12% seen once. The specimen was blood, either unsorted or a sorted T cell fraction (not recorded which). These receptors were collected from a human donor who was either an allogeneic HSCT recipient or a stem cell or donor lymphocyte infusion donor (not recorded which). It is not recorded whose cells these are; they may come from a transplant donor. The CDR3 runs from the conserved cysteine through the conserved F or W. Fields, in order: D gene, V gene, clone size, J gene, CDR3 DNA, CDR3 protein. The D gene is left open where the match is weak. Clone size is not always given. Where it is, it says once, few, many or a class for expanded clones.

>-|TRBV9|-|TRBJ2-3
TGTGCCAGCAGCGTAGTGGTCCAGCCGGGGGATACGCAGTATTTT
CASSVVVQPGDTQYF
>TRBD2|TRBV6-1|-|TRBJ2-1
TGTGCCAGCAGTGAACTAGCGGGAGGGAATCACTATGAGCAGTTCTTC
CASSELAGGNHYEQFF
>-|TRBV7-3|many|TRBJ2-3
TGTGCCAGCAGCTTAAGCGGGGCGAGGAAAGATACGCAGTATTTT
CASSLSGARKDTQYF
>-|TRBV29-1|-|TRBJ2-7
TGCAGCGTGGCAAAAACTGAGACCTACGAGCAGTACTTC
CSVAKTETYEQYF
>-|TRBV5-6|few|TRBJ1-4
TGTGCCAGCAGCTTGGACACTAATGAAAAACTGTTTTTT
CASSLDTNEKLFF
>TRBD1|TRBV2|-|TRBJ1-3
TGTGCCAGACAAACCGGGACAGGGGTAGGAAACACCATATATTTT
CARQTGTGVGNTIYF
>TRBD2|TRBV4-1|many|TRBJ2-3
TGCGCCAGCAGCCAAACCACTAGCGGGGGAGCAGTAGATACGCAGTATTTT
CASSQTTSGGAVDTQYF
>TRBD1|TRBV3-1|few|TRBJ1-5
TGTGCCAGCAGCCATCCGGGACAGATTAGCAATCAGCCCCAGCATTTT
CASSHPGQISNQPQHF
>TRBD2|TRBV20-1|-|TRBJ2-1
TGCAGTGCTAGAGATTGGATGGCGGGAGTGAACAATGAGCAGTTCTTC
CSARDWMAGVNNEQFF
>TRBD2|TRBV4-2|many|TRBJ2-2
TGTGCCAGCAGCCGCAGACTAGCGGGTGAGGCCGGGGAGCTGTTTTTT
CASSRRLAGEAGELFF
>TRBD2|TRBV13|-|TRBJ2-7
TGTGCCAGCAGCTTATGGGCGGGAGATTCGGCCGACGAGCAGTACTTC
CASSLWAGDSADEQYF
>-|TRBV6-5|many|TRBJ2-4
TGTGCCAGCGGAATAGCCAAAAACATTCAGTACTTC
CASGIAKNIQYF
>-|TRBV6-2/TRBV6-3|many|TRBJ1-1
TGTGCCAGCAGTCAAGGACAGACGAACACTGAAGCTTTCTTT
CASSQGQTNTEAFF
>-|TRBV7-2|-|TRBJ2-3
TGTGCCAGCAGCTCGGGGATGGAGGCGCAGTATTTT
CASSSGMEAQYF
>-|TRBV18|few|TRBJ1-1
TGTGCCAGCTCACCAGGCGGGACAACTGAAGCTTTCTTT
CASSPGGTTEAFF
>-|TRBV12-3/TRBV12-4|many|TRBJ1-5
TGTGCCAGCAGCTCGACCTTTGGGGGAAGTGTGAACAATCAGCCCCAGCATTTT
CASSSTFGGSVNNQPQHF
>-|TRBV6-2/TRBV6-3|-|TRBJ2-7
TGTGCCAGCACCCACTTTGGGGGTACCTACGAGCAGTACTTC
CASTHFGGTYEQYF
>-|TRBV7-8|-|TRBJ1-1
TGTGCCAGCAGCTTAGTTGCGGGCCCACTGGGGACTGAAGCTTTCTTT
CASSLVAGPLGTEAFF
>-|TRBV6-2/TRBV6-3|few|TRBJ1-1
TGTGCCAGCAGTTACAGGGTCAACACTGAAGCTTTCTTT
CASSYRVNTEAFF
>TRBD2|TRBV6-5|-|TRBJ2-1
TGTGCCAGCAGTTACGGTCATGGCCTAGCGGGAACGAATGAGCAGTTCTTC
CASSYGHGLAGTNEQFF
>TRBD2|TRBV20-1|few|TRBJ2-7
TGCAGTGCTAGAGCCCTAGCGGGGCCGAGCTCCTACGAGCAGTACTTC
CSARALAGPSSYEQYF
>-|TRBV23-1|few|TRBJ2-7
TGCGCCAGCAGTCCGATAAGTGAGCTAAGCTCCTACGAGCAGTACTTC
CASSPISELSSYEQYF
>-|TRBV18|few|TRBJ2-3
TGTGCCAGCTCCCCTCAAGGCCGGCGAAGCACAGATACGCAGTATTTT
CASSPQGRRSTDTQYF
>TRBD1|TRBV7-6|-|TRBJ2-3
TGTGCCAGCAGCCTCGGGACCGGGACAGTCACAGATACGCAGTATTTT
CASSLGTGTVTDTQYF
>-|TRBV7-2|-|TRBJ2-3
TGTGCCAGCAGATTACCTACCACAGATACGCAGTATTTT
CASRLPTTDTQYF
>-|TRBV6-6|few|TRBJ1-1
TGTGCCAGCGGTCCTCAGGGGAACACTGAAGCTTTCTTT
CASGPQGNTEAFF
>-|TRBV27|many|TRBJ1-1
TGTGCCAGCAGTCCCCCGTCCCTTCGACGGGCTTTCTTT
CASSPPSLRRAFF